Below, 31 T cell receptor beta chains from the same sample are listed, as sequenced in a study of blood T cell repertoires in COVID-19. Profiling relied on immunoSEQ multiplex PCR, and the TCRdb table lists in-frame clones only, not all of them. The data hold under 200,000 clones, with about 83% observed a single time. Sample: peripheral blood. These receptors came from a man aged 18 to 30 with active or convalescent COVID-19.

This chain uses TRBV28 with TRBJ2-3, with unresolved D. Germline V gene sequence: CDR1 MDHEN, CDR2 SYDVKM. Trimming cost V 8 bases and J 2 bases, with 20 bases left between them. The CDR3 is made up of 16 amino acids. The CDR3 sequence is CASFARLTLYTDTQYF. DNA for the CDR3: TGTGCCAGCTTTGCGCGGCTAACTCTGTACACAGATACGCAGTATTTT. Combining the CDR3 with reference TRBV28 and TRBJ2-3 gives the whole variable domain DVKVTQSSRYLVKRTGEKVFLECVQDMDHENMFWYRQDPGLGLRLIYFSYDVKMKEKGDIPEGYSVSREKKERFSLILESASTNQTSMYLCASFARLTLYTDTQYFGPGTRLTVL.

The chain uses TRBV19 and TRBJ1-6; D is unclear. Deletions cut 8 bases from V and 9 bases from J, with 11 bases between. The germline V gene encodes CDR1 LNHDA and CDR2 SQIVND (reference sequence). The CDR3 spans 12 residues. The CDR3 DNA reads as TGTGCCAGTGCATGGGCGGGTTCACCCCTCCACTTT. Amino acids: CASAWAGSPLHF.

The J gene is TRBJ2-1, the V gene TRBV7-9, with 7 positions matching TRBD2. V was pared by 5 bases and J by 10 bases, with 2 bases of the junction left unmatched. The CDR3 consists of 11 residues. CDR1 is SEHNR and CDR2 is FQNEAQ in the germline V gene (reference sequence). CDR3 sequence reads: CASSPAGEQFF. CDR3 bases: TGTGCCAGCAGCCCAGCGGGGGAGCAGTTCTTC.

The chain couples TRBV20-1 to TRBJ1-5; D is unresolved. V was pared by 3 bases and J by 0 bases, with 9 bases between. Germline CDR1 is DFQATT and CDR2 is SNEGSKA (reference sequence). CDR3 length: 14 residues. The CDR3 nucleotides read TGCAGTGCTAGTCCCGGTCTTAGCAATCAGCCCCAGCATTTT. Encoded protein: CSASPGLSNQPQHF.

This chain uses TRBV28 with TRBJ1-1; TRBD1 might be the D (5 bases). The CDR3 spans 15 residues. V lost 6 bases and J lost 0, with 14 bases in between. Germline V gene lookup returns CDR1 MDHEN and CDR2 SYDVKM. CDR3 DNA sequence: TGTGCCAGCAGCTTCGGCGGGGGGATGAACACTGAAGCTTTCTTT. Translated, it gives CASSFGGGMNTEAFF. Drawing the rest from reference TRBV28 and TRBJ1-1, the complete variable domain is DVKVTQSSRYLVKRTGEKVFLECVQDMDHENMFWYRQDPGLGLRLIYFSYDVKMKEKGDIPEGYSVSREKKERFSLILESASTNQTSMYLCASSFGGGMNTEAFFGQGTRLTVV.

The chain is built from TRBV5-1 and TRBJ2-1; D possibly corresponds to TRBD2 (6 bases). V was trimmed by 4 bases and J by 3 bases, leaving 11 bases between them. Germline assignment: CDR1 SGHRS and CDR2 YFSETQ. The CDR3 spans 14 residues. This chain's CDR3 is CASSQGTLYNEQFF. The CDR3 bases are TGCGCCAGCAGCCAAGGGACTCTCTACAATGAGCAGTTCTTC.

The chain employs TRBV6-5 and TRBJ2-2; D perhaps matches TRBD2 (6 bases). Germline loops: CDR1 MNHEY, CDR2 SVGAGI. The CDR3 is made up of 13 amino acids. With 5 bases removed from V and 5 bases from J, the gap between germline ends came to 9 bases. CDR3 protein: CASSTTSTGELFF. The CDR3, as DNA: TGTGCCAGCAGTACGACTAGTACCGGGGAGCTGTTTTTT.

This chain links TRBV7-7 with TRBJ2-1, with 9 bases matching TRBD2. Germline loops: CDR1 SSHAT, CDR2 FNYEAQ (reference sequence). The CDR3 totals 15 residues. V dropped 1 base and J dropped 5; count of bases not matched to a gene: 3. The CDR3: CASSLGLAANNEQFF. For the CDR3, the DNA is TGTGCCAGCAGCTTAGGACTAGCGGCTAACAATGAGCAGTTCTTC.

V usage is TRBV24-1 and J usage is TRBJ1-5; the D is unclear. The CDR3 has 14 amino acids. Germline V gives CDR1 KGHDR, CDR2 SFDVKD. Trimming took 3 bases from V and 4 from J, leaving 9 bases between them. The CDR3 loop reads CATSDPLLNQPQHF. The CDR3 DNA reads TGTGCCACCAGTGATCCCCTACTAAATCAGCCCCAGCATTTT.

The CDR3, as DNA: TGTGCCAGCAATCCACTCGGGAGGGTTGGCAATGAGCAGTTCTTC. Residues: CASNPLGRVGNEQFF. The rearrangement links TRBV2 to TRBJ2-1; 8 bases align to TRBD2. J was trimmed by 6 bases and V by 7 bases; bases with no gene match: 11. Germline V CDR1 and CDR2: SNHLY, FYNNEI. This CDR3 spans 15 amino acids.

The CDR3 bases are TGTGCCAGCAGGGGTCCTGGGCCTAACACAGATACGCAGTATTTT. Translating it yields CASRGPGPNTDTQYF. The rearrangement links TRBV6-5 to TRBJ2-3; D unclear. The V gene lost 6 bases and the J gene lost 2 bases, with 15 bases spanning the gap. This CDR3 has 15 amino acids. In germline, CDR1 is MNHEY, CDR2 SVGAGI.

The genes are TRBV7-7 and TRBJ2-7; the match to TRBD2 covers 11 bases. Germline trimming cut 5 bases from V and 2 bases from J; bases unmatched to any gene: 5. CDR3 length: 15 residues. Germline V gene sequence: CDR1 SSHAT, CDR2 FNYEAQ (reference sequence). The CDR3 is CASSPGLAAAYEQYF. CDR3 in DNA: TGTGCCAGCAGCCCGGGACTAGCGGCGGCCTACGAGCAGTACTTC.

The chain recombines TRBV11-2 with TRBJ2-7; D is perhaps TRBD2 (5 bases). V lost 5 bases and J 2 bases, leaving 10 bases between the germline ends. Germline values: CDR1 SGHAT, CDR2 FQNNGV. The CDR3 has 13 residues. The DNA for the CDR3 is TGTGCCAGCAGCCACCCCGGGGCCTACGAGCAGTACGTC. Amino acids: CASSHPGAYEQYV.

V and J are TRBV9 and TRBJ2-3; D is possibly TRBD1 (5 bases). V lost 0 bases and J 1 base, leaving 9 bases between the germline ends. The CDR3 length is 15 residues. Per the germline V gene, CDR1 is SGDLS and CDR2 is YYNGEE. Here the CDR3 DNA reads TGTGCCAGCAGCGTAGGTGGGGCGGGCACAGATACGCAGTATTTT. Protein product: CASSVGGAGTDTQYF.

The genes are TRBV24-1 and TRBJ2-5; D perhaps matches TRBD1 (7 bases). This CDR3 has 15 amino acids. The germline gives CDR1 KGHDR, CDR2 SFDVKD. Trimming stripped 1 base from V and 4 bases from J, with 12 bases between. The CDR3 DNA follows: TGTGCCACCAGTGATTTCCGACAGGGAGGAGAGACCCAGTACTTC. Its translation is CATSDFRQGGETQYF.

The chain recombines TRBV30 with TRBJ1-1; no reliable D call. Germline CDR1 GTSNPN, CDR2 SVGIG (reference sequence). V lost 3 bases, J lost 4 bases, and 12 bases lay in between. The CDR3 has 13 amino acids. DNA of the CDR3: TGTGCCTGGAGACTGGAGGTTGTCACTGAAGCTTTCTTT. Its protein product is CAWRLEVVTEAFF.

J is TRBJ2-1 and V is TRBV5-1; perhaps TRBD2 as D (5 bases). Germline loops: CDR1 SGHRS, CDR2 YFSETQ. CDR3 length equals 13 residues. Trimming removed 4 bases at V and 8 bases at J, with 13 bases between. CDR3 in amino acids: CASSSDYEDEQFF. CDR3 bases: TGCGCCAGCAGCAGTGACTACGAAGATGAGCAGTTCTTC.

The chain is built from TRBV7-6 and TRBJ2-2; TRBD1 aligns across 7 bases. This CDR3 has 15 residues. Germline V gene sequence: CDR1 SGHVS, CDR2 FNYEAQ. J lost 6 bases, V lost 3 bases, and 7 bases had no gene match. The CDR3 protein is CASSLPDRAAGELFF. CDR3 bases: TGTGCCAGCAGCTTGCCCGACAGGGCCGCCGGGGAGCTGTTTTTT.

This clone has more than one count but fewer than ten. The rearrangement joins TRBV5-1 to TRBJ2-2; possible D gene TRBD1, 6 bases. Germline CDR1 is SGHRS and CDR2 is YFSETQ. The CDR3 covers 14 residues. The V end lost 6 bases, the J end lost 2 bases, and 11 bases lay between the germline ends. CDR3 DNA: TGCGCCAGCACCCCAGGGGCAAACACCGGGGAGCTGTTTTTT. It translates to CASTPGANTGELFF. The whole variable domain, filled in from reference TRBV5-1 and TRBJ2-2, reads KAGVTQTPRYLIKTRGQQVTLSCSPISGHRSVSWYQQTPGQGLQFLFEYFSETQRNKGNFPGRFSGRQFSNSRSEMNVSTLELGDSALYLCASTPGANTGELFFGEGSRLTVL.

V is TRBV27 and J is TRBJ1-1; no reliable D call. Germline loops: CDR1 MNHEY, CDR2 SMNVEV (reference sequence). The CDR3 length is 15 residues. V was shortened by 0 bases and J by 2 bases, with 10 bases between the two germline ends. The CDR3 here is CASSLSPGTNTEAFF. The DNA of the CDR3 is TGTGCCAGCAGTTTATCCCCAGGTACTAACACTGAAGCTTTCTTT.

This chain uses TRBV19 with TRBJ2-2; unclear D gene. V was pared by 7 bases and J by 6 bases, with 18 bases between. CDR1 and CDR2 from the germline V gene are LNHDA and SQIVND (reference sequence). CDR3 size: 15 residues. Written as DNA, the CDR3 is TGTGCCAGTACCTTGACGATTGGAGTACCCGGGGAGCTGTTTTTT. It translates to CASTLTIGVPGELFF.

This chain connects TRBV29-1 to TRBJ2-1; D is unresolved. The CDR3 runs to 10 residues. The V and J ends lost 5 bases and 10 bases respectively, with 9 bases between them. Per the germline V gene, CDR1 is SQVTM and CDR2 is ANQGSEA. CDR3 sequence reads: CSVRSYEQFF. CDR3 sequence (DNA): TGCAGCGTTCGGAGTTACGAGCAGTTCTTC.

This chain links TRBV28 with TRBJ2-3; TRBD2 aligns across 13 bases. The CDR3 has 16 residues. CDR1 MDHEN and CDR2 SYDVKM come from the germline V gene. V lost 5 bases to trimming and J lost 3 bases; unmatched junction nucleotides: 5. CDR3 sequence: CASSHGTSGVTDTQYF. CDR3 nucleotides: TGTGCCAGCAGTCACGGGACTAGCGGGGTGACAGATACGCAGTATTTT.

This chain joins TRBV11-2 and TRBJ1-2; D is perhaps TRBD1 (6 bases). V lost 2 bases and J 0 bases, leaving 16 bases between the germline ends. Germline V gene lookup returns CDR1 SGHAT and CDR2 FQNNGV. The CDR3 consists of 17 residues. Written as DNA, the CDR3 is TGTGCCAGCAGCTTATCACAGGGCGATATAACTAACTATGGCTACACCTTC. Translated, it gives CASSLSQGDITNYGYTF.

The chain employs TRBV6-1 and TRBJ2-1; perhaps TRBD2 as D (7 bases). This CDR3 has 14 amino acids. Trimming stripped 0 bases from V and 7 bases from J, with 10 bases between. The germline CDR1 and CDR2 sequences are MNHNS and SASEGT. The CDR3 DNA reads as TGTGCCAGCAGTGAAGCGGGGGGGCAAAATGAGCAGTTCTTC. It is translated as CASSEAGGQNEQFF.

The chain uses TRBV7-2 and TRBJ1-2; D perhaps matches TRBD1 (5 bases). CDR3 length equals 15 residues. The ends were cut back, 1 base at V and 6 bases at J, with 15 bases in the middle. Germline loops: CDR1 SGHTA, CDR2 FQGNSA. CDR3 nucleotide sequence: TGTGCCAGCAGCTTAGTTGGGGCATTAAACCATGGCTACACCTTC. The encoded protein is CASSLVGALNHGYTF.

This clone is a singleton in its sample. The CDR3 is CASSFFRDRDYGYTF. Written as DNA, the CDR3 is TGTGCCAGCAGCTTTTTCCGGGACAGAGACTATGGCTACACCTTC. This chain joins TRBV5-4 and TRBJ1-2, with TRBD1 identical over 7 bases. Germline values: CDR1 SGHNT, CDR2 YYREEE (reference sequence). V lost 2 bases, J lost 3 bases, and 7 bases stayed unmatched. This CDR3 has 15 amino acids.

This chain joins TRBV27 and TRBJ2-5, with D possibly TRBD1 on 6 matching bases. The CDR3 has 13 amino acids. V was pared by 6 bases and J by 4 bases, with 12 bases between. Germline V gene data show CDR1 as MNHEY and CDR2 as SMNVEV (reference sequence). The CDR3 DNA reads TGTGCCAGCAGGATCGTAGGGGGAGAGACCCAGTACTTC. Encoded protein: CASRIVGGETQYF.

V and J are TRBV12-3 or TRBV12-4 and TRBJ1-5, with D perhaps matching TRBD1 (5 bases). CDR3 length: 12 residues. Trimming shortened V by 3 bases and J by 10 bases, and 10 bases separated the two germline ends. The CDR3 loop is CASSLAQGPQHF. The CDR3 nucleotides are TGTGCCAGCAGTTTGGCGCAGGGTCCCCAGCATTTT.

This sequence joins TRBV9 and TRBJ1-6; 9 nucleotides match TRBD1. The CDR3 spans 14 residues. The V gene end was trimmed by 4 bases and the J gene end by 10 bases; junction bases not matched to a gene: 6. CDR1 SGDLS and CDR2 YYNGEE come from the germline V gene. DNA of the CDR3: TGTGCCAGCAGCACTCGACAGGGGGAATCACCCCTCCACTTT. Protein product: CASSTRQGESPLHF.

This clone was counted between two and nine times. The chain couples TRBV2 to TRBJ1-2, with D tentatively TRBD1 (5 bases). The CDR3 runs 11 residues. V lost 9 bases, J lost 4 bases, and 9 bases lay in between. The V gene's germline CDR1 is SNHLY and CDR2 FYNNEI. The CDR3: CASGGAYGYTF. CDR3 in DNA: TGTGCCAGTGGTGGGGCCTATGGCTACACCTTC.